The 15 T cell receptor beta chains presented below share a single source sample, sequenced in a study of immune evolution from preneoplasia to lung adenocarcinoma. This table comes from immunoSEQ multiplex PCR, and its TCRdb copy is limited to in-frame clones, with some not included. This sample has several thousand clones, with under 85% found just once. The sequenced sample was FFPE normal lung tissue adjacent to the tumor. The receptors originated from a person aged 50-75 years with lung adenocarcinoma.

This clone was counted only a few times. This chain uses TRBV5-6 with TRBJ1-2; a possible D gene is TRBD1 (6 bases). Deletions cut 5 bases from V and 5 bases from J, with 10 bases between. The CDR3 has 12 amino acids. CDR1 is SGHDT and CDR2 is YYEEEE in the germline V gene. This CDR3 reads CASSSGQYGYTF. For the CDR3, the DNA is TGTGCCAGCAGTTCCGGACAGTATGGCTACACCTTC.

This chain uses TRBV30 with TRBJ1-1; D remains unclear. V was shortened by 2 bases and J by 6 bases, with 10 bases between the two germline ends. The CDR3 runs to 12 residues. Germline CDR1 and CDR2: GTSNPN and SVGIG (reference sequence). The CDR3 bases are TGTGCCTGGAGTACACCACACGCTGAAGCTTTCTTT. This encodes CAWSTPHAEAFF.

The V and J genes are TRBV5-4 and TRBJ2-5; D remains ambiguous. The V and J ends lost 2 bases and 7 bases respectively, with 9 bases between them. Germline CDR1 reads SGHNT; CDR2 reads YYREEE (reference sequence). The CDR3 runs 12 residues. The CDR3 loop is CASSFYWSTQYF. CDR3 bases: TGTGCCAGCAGCTTTTACTGGTCGACCCAGTACTTC.

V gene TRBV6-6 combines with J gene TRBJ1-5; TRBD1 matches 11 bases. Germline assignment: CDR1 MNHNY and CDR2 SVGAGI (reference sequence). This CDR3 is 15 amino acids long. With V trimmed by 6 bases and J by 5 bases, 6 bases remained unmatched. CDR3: CASRRDRGEHQPQHF. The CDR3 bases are TGTGCCAGCAGACGGGACAGGGGGGAACATCAGCCCCAGCATTTT.

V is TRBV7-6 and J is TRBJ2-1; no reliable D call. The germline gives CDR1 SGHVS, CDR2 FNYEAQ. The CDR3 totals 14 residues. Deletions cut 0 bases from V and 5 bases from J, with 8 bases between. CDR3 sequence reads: CASSLAAPDNEQFF. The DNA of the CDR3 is TGTGCCAGCAGCTTAGCGGCCCCAGACAATGAGCAGTTCTTC.

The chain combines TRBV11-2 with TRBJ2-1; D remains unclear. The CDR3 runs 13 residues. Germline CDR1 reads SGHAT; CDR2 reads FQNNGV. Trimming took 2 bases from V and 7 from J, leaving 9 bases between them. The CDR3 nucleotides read TGTGCCAGCAGCTTACGTTTAGAAAATGAGCAGTTCTTC. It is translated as CASSLRLENEQFF.

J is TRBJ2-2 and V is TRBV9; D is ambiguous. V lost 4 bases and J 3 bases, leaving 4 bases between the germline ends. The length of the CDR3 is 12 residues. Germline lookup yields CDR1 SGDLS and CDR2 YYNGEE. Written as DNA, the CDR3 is TGTGCCAGCAGCCCCCACACCGGGGAGCTGTTTTTT. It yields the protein CASSPHTGELFF.

The DNA of the CDR3 is TGTGCCAGCAGTGGCATGAAGGGGGGTAACACTGAAGCTTTCTTT. Protein product: CASSGMKGGNTEAFF. The chain couples TRBV6-1 to TRBJ1-1, with D tentatively TRBD1 (6 bases). The CDR3 has 15 residues. Between the trimmed V and J ends, which lost 4 bases and 2 bases, there was a span of 14 bases. CDR1 and CDR2 (germline): MNHNS, SASEGT.

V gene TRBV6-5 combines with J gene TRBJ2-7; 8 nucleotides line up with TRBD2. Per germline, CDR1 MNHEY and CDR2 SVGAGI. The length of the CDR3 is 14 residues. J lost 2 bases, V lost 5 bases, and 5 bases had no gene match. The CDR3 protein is CASSLAGDTYEQYF. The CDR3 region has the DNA TGTGCCAGCAGTCTAGCGGGCGATACCTACGAGCAGTACTTC.

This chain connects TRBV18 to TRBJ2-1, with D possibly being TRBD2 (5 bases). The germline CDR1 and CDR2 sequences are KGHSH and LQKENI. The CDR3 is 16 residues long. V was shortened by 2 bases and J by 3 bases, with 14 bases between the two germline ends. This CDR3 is CASSPSSGMGYNEQFF. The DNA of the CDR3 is TGTGCCAGCTCACCATCGTCCGGGATGGGCTACAATGAGCAGTTCTTC.

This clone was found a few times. CDR3 protein: CASSSPDRGGNEQFF. The CDR3 DNA reads as TGTGCCAGCAGCTCCCCGGACAGGGGGGGTAATGAGCAGTTCTTC. The V gene is TRBV5-6, the J gene TRBJ2-1; TRBD1 matches at 10 bases. This CDR3 region has 15 residues. CDR1 and CDR2 (germline): SGHDT, YYEEEE. The V and J ends lost 3 bases and 7 bases, in that order; junction bases with no gene match: 7.

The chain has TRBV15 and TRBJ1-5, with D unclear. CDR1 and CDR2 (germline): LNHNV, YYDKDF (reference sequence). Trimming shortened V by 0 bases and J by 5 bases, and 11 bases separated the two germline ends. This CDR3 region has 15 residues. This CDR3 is CATSRDYSDDQPQHF. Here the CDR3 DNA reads TGTGCCACCAGCAGAGATTACAGTGACGATCAGCCCCAGCATTTT.

The CDR3 DNA reads as TGTGCCAGCAGGAACAGGGGTGGGACTGAAGCTTTCTTT. It specifies CASRNRGGTEAFF. The chain employs TRBV6-5 and TRBJ1-1; TRBD1 aligns across 7 bases. The CDR3 totals 13 residues. Germline-derived CDR1 and CDR2 are MNHEY and SVGAGI. The V segment lost 6 bases and the J segment 5 bases; nucleotides outside the gene matches: 6.

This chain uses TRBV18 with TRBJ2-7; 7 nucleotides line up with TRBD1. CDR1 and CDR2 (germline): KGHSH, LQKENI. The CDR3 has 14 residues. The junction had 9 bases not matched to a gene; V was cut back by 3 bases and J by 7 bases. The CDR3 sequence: CASSPSDRAREQYF. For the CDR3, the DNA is TGTGCCAGCTCACCTTCCGACAGGGCGAGGGAGCAGTACTTC.

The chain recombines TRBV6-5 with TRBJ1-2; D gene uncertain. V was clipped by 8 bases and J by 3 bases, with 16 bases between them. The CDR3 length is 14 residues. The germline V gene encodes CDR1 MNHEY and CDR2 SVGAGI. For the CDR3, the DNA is TGTGCCAGCGGGCACAGAAGGACGGACTATGGCTACACCTTC. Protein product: CASGHRRTDYGYTF.